Below are 10 T cell receptor beta chains sequenced from a single sample in a study of blood T cell repertoires in COVID-19. Sequenced by immunoSEQ multiplex PCR; TCRdb stores in-frame clones only, minus some. Of about 73,000 clones listed, approximately 80% are singletons. The specimen sequenced was peripheral blood. The receptor source for this set is a woman in her sixties or seventies with acute or convalescent COVID-19.

The V call is TRBV5-6, the J call TRBJ1-2; D is perhaps TRBD1 (5 bases). From germline, CDR1 is SGHDT and CDR2 YYEEEE. Trimming left V 0 bases short and J 5 bases short, with 14 bases between. This CDR3 region has 15 residues. This CDR3 reads CASSLARGAKYGYTF. Written as DNA, the CDR3 is TGTGCCAGCAGCTTGGCCCGTGGGGCAAAGTATGGCTACACCTTC.

The genes are TRBV6-2 or TRBV6-3 and TRBJ2-7, with 11 nucleotides matching TRBD2. The germline V gene has CDR1 MNHEY and CDR2 SVGEGT. There are 15 residues in the CDR3. The ends lost 4 bases at V and 0 bases at J; junction bases unmatched: 2. CDR3 in amino acids: CASSWTSGPSYEQYF. CDR3 DNA: TGTGCCAGCAGTTGGACTAGCGGGCCCTCCTACGAGCAGTACTTC.

The chain recombines TRBV7-2 with TRBJ2-1; D may be TRBD1 (6 bases). V gave up 1 base and J gave up 12 bases, with 13 bases separating them. Per germline, CDR1 SGHTA and CDR2 FQGNSA. This CDR3 region has 13 residues. The CDR3 is CASSLDTIQGQFF. DNA of the CDR3: TGTGCCAGCAGCTTAGACACGATACAGGGGCAGTTCTTC.

The chain recombines TRBV2 with TRBJ2-7; tentatively, D is TRBD2 (5 bases). The CDR3 contains 15 residues. Germline values: CDR1 SNHLY, CDR2 FYNNEI. The germline V and J ends were trimmed by 0 bases and 8 bases, with 17 bases remaining between them. CDR3: CASSEADYARGKQYF. The CDR3 bases are TGTGCCAGCAGTGAAGCAGACTATGCGAGAGGAAAGCAGTACTTC.

This clone was seen a handful of times. This chain links TRBV19 with TRBJ2-1; D perhaps matches TRBD2 (5 bases). Trimming pared 3 bases from V and 6 bases from J, leaving 15 bases between. CDR3 length: 15 amino acids. CDR1 is LNHDA and CDR2 is SQIVND in the germline V gene (reference sequence). The CDR3 nucleotides read TGTGCCAGTAGTATTGTTTTGATAGCGAGCAATGAGCAGTTCTTC. Protein product: CASSIVLIASNEQFF.

This chain connects TRBV5-6 to TRBJ1-2; D may be TRBD1 (6 bases). Per germline, CDR1 SGHDT and CDR2 YYEEEE. The CDR3 is 16 amino acids. V lost 2 bases, J lost 1 base, and 15 bases lay in between. The CDR3: CASSLSGTLVNYGYTF. The CDR3 coding sequence is TGTGCCAGCAGCTTATCCGGGACACTTGTTAACTATGGCTACACCTTC. Filled out from reference TRBV5-6 and TRBJ1-2, the complete variable domain reads DAGVTQSPTHLIKTRGQQVTLRCSPKSGHDTVSWYQQALGQGPQFIFQYYEEEERQRGNFPDRFSGHQFPNYSSELNVNALLLGDSALYLCASSLSGTLVNYGYTFGSGTRLTVV.

The CDR3 coding sequence is TGCAGCGTTGAAGATCTTATGGACAGGGGCCATGGCACTGAAGCTTTCTTT. This translates into CSVEDLMDRGHGTEAFF. The rearrangement links TRBV29-1 to TRBJ1-1; the match to TRBD1 covers 9 bases. This CDR3 is 17 amino acids long. Trimming removed 0 bases from V and 4 bases from J; junction bases left unmatched: 12. CDR1 SQVTM and CDR2 ANQGSEA come from the germline V gene.

The CDR3 DNA is TGTGCCAGCAGCCGACAGGGTGGAGGCAATCAGCCCCAGCATTTT. This sequence encodes CASSRQGGGNQPQHF. This chain connects TRBV11-2 to TRBJ1-5; TRBD1 matches 7 bases. This CDR3 spans 15 amino acids. V lost 5 bases and J lost 2; bases outside the gene matches: 6. CDR1 and CDR2 from the germline V gene are SGHAT and FQNNGV.

J is TRBJ1-1 and V is TRBV28; D is unclear. The germline V gene has CDR1 MDHEN and CDR2 SYDVKM. CDR3 length equals 13 residues. V lost 6 bases and J 0 bases, leaving 8 bases between the germline ends. CDR3 in DNA: TGTGCCAGCAGGGAGGTTATGAACACTGAAGCTTTCTTT. It specifies CASREVMNTEAFF.

This chain links TRBV5-5 with TRBJ2-5; D gene uncertain. Germline assignment: CDR1 SGHKS and CDR2 YYEKEE (reference sequence). V was clipped by 4 bases and J by 5 bases, with 12 bases between them. This CDR3 is built from 13 residues. The CDR3 region is CASSRLLRETQYF. For the CDR3, the DNA is TGTGCCAGCAGCCGCCTTCTCCGGGAGACCCAGTACTTC.